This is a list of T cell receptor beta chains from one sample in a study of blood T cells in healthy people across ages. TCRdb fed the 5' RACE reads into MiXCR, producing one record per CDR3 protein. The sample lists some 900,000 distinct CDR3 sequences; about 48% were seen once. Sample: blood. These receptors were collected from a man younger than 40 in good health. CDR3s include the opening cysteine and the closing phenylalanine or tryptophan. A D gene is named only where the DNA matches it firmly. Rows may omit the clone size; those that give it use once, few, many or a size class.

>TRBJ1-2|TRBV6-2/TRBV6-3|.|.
TGTGCCAGCAGTTACTCGGGGGCGCATGGCTACACCTTC
CASSYSGAHGYTF
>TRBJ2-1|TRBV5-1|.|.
TGCGCCAGCAGCTTGCAGGGTGGGGCTAACAATGAGCAGTTCTTC
CASSLQGGANNEQFF
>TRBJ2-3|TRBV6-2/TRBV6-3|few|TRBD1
TGTGCCAGCAGTTACGGGACAGGGAAAACAGATACGCAGTATTTT
CASSYGTGKTDTQYF
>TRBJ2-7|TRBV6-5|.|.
TGTGCCAGCAGTTACTCGGACCCCTCAGGGGAGGCCCAGTACTTC
CASSYSDPSGEAQYF
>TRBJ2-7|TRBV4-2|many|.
TGTGCCAGCAGCCAAGAATCAGCTAGCTCCTACGAGCAGTACTTC
CASSQESASSYEQYF
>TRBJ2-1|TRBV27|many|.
TGTGCCAGCAGTTTCTCACAGAGCTCCTACAATGAGCAGTTCTTC
CASSFSQSSYNEQFF
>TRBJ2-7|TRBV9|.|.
TGTGCCAGCAGCGTACTGCGCAGGAAAGACCACGAGCAGTACTTC
CASSVLRRKDHEQYF
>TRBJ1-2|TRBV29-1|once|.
TGCAGCGTTGAAACAGGGTCTAACTATGGCTACACCTTC
CSVETGSNYGYTF
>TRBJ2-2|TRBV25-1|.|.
TGTGCCAGCAGCAGCCCGGGACAATATACCGGGGAGCTGTTTTTT
CASSSPGQYTGELFF
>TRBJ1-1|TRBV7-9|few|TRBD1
TGTGCCAGCAGCTTATCGACAGGGCTGGGCACTGAAGCTTTCTTT
CASSLSTGLGTEAFF
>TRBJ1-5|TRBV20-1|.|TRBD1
TGCAGTGCCCGGGGGGACAGAGGAACGGCCTATAGCAATCAGCCCCAGCATTTT
CSARGDRGTAYSNQPQHF
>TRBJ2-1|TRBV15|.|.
TGTGCCACCAGCAGAGATCGGTTAGGTAATGAGCAGTTCTTC
CATSRDRLGNEQFF
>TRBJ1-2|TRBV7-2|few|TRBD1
TGTGCCAGCAGCCCTGGGACAGGGTCCTATGGCTACACCTTC
CASSPGTGSYGYTF
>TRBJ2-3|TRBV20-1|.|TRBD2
TGCAGTGCTCGACCGGGAACGCAGGGAGGGGATACGCAGTATTTT
CSARPGTQGGDTQYF
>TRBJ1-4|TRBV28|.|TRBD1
TGTGCCAGCAGTCGCCACCGGGACAGGGTTAATGAAAAACTGTTTTTT
CASSRHRDRVNEKLFF
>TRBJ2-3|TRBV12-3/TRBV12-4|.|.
TGTGCCAGCAGTTTGAGTGGGGGGGGCGTAAGTAATACGCAGTATTTT
CASSLSGGGVSNTQYF
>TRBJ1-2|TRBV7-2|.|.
TGTGCCAGCAGCTTAGGGCCCCTCAAAGTTAATAACTATGGCTACACCTTC
CASSLGPLKVNNYGYTF
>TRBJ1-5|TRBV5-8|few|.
TGTGCCAGCAGCTTGGAAGGCGGGACGGGGCCCCAGCATTTT
CASSLEGGTGPQHF
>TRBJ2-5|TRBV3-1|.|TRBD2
TGTGCCAGCCGCCACTCAGCGGGGCTACGAGAGACCCAGTACTTC
CASRHSAGLRETQYF
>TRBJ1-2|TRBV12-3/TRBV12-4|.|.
TGTGCCAGCAGTCCCAACCCCGACAGCCCAAACTATCATGGCTACACCTTC
CASSPNPDSPNYHGYTF
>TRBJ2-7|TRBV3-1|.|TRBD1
TGTGCCAGCAGCCAAAGACCGGGACAGGGTCCTTGGGAGCAGTACTTC
CASSQRPGQGPWEQYF
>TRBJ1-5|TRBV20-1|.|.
TGCAGTGCTAGGGACAGTCGAAGCAATCAGCCCCAGCATTTT
CSARDSRSNQPQHF
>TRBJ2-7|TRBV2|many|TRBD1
TGTGCCAGCAGTGAGACAGGGGGGTCCTACGAGCAGTACTTC
CASSETGGSYEQYF
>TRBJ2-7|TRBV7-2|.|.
TGTGCCAGCAGCTCAGACCCAAGCCCCTACGAGCAGTACTTC
CASSSDPSPYEQYF